This T cell receptor beta chain was profiled in a study of CD4 T cells in relation to SARS-CoV-2 and coronaviruses. Overall study context: Negative control cultures got HIV-1 Nef peptides or no peptide.

Measured with immunoSEQ multiplex PCR; TCRdb has only the in-frame clones, and not every one. The sample holds about 22,000 clones, about 70% seen once. Unexposed donor CD4+ T cells date from about 2011-2019, before the COVID-19 pandemic. After roughly 9 days of culture, CD4+ T cells were isolated. Unexposed-donor CD4+ T cells were probed with SARS-CoV-2 S/N and four cold-coronavirus spikes, cells permitting. Germline values: CDR1 LGHDT, CDR2 YNNKEL (reference sequence). J lost 9 bases, V lost 0 bases, and 7 bases had no gene match. The CDR3 is made up of 16 amino acids. Whole-study findings and limits: This crossreactivity analysis covered spike protein alone, no other viral proteins. Around 62% of donors had memory CD4+ clonotypes crossrecognizing SARS-CoV-2 and common cold coronavirus spike.

A remark on this clone: The antigen is not known.

This sequence originates from a human donor in good health. The sample was CD4+ T cells from PBMCs, cultured in vitro. The chain recombines TRBV3-1 (or the pseudogene TRBV3-2) with TRBJ2-1, with 11 bases lining up with TRBD2. As DNA, the CDR3 is TGTGCCAGCAGCCAAGATCTCGGACTAGCGGGTGGTGAGCAGTTCTTC. It is translated as CASSQDLGLAGGEQFF.